This TCR beta chain was found in a study of blood T cell repertoires in COVID-19. Measured with immunoSEQ multiplex PCR; TCRdb has only the in-frame clones, and not every one. Seen here are about 56,000 clones, under 90% observed once, and the top ten hold 10% to 15%. The V end lost 0 bases, the J end lost 1 base, and 12 bases lay between the germline ends. The CDR3 length is 16 residues. Germline CDR1 is LGHNA and CDR2 is YNFKEQ. The sample taken for sequencing was peripheral blood. The receptor was isolated from a woman of 80 years or more with acute or convalescent COVID-19. The V gene is TRBV4-2, the J gene TRBJ1-1, with a weak D call TRBD1 (5 bases). The CDR3 nucleotides are TGTGCCAGCAGCCAAGATTTGGGGCGTGGGAACACTGAAGCTTTCTTT. It translates to CASSQDLGRGNTEAFF.